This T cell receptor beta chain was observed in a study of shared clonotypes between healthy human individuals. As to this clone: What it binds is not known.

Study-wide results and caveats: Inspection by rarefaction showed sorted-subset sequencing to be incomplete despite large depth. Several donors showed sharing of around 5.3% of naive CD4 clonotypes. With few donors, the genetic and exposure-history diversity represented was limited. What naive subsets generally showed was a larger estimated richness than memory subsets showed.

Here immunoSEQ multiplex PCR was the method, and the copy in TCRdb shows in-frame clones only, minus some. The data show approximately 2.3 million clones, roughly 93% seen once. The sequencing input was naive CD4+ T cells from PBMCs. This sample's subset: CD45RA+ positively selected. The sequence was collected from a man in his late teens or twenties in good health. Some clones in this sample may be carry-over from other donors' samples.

Here the CDR3 reads CATSREGGTGELFF. The CDR3, as DNA: TGTGCCACCTCCAGGGAAGGGGGCACCGGGGAGCTGTTTTTT. This chain joins TRBV6-1 and TRBJ2-2; D is perhaps TRBD1 (6 bases). This CDR3 is built from 14 residues. Trimming removed 10 bases from V and 4 bases from J, with 16 bases in between. The germline V gene encodes CDR1 MNHNS and CDR2 SASEGT.